This T cell receptor (beta chain) originates from a study of blood T cell repertoires in COVID-19. Study-wide background: Samples of COVID-19 (acute and convalescent) were obtained from the United States, Italy and Spain.

Deletions cut 3 bases from V and 0 bases from J, with 13 bases between. Germline CDR1 reads SGHNT; CDR2 reads YYREEE (reference sequence). The CDR3 is 16 amino acids. Per the original methods: Amplification from reference gene primers served as the basis for estimated nucleated cell counts. The table came from immunoSEQ multiplex PCR; TCRdb's copy has only in-frame clones and leaves some out. The V and J calls and clone size were taken over from that table, and D and trimming were inferred from the DNA. The data hold some 30,000 clones, with roughly 89% observed a single time. This chain uses TRBV5-4 with TRBJ2-4; a possible D gene is TRBD1 (5 bases). The sequence was obtained from a man between 70 and 80 years old with active COVID-19. The sample taken for sequencing was peripheral blood. CDR3 region: CASSSRQQLAKNIQYF. The CDR3 nucleotides are TGTGCCAGCAGCTCAAGACAGCAACTAGCCAAAAACATTCAGTACTTC.